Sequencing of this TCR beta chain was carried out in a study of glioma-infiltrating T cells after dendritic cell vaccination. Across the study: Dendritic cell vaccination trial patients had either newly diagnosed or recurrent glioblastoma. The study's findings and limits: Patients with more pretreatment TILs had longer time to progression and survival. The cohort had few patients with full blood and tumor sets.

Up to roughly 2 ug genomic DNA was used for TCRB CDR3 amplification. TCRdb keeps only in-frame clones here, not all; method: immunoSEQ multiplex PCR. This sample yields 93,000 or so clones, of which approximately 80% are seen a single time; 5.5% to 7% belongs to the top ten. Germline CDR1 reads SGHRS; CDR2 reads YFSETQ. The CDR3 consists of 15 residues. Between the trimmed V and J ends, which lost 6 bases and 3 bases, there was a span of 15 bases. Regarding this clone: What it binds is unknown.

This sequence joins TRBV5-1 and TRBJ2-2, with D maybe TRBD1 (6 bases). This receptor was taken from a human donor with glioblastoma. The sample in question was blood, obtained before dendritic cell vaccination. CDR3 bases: TGCGCCAGCACTCAACAGGGACCCGACACCGGGGAGCTGTTTTTT. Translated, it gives CASTQQGPDTGELFF.